These 31 T cell receptor beta chains were all obtained from the same sample, sequenced in a study of cytomegalovirus exposure and HLA in healthy donors (TCRdb year 2017). Libraries were made using the immunoSEQ multiplex PCR assay. A mixture of 60 forward primers for TCR Vbeta segments and 13 reverse primers for TCR Jbeta segments was used in the multiplex PCR. TCRdb holds this immuneACCESS table with in-frame rearrangements only. Some clones are missing; in checked studies, unresolved V genes explain under half, and the rest has no known cause. The sample table holds around 100,000 clones, of which about 77% were seen once. The leading ten clones occupy roughly 5% of the sample. Material for sequencing was PBMCs. All receptors derive from a woman aged 25 to 39 in good health and CMV-seropositive.

The chain is built from TRBV6-6 and TRBJ1-2; D remains ambiguous. This CDR3 contains 14 residues. Germline V gene sequence: CDR1 MNHNY, CDR2 SVGAGI (reference sequence). V was clipped by 5 bases and J by 0 bases, with 10 bases between them. The CDR3 nucleotides are TGTGCCAGCAGTCCCAGCGCCCCTAACTATGGCTACACCTTC. Translation: CASSPSAPNYGYTF.

The rearrangement joins TRBV9 to TRBJ2-1; TRBD2 matches 8 bases. The germline gives CDR1 SGDLS, CDR2 YYNGEE. J was trimmed by 4 bases and V by 0 bases; bases with no gene match: 3. This CDR3 has 15 amino acids. The CDR3 DNA reads as TGTGCCAGCAGCGTAGGCGCGGGAGGATACAATGAGCAGTTCTTC. It yields the protein CASSVGAGGYNEQFF.

The chain is built from TRBV13 and TRBJ2-7; 11 bases align to TRBD2. V was clipped by 7 bases and J by 3 bases; unmatched bases: 5. Germline assignment: CDR1 PRHDT and CDR2 FYEKMQ (reference sequence). The CDR3 is 14 residues long. The CDR3 DNA is TGTGCCAGCACCGGGACTAGCGGAAACTACGAGCAGTACTTC. Protein product: CASTGTSGNYEQYF.

This clone occurred a few times. The CDR3 DNA sequence: TGTGCCAGCAGTTACGGGCGCTACAATGAGCAGTTCTTC. Translation gives CASSYGRYNEQFF. The chain links TRBV6-5 to TRBJ2-1; no firm D call. The CDR3 covers 13 residues. Trimming removed 2 bases from V and 3 bases from J, with 5 bases in between. Germline assignment: CDR1 MNHEY and CDR2 SVGAGI.

The rearrangement links TRBV7-9 to TRBJ2-6; TRBD2 agrees at 8 bases. Germline CDR1 is SEHNR and CDR2 is FQNEAQ (reference sequence). The CDR3 has 13 amino acids. V lost 7 bases, J lost 18 bases, and 14 bases stayed unmatched. CDR3 DNA sequence: TGTGCCAGCAAAGGCGTAATCGGGGGGGTGAAGACTTTC. Residues: CASKGVIGGVKTF.

The gene calls are TRBV4-1 and TRBJ1-1, with a tentative D call TRBD1 (6 bases). V was shortened by 0 bases and J by 1 base, with 12 bases between the two germline ends. Germline V gene sequence: CDR1 MGHRA, CDR2 YSYEKL. This CDR3 is built from 16 residues. DNA of the CDR3: TGCGCCAGCAGCCAAGATAGGACAGACTGGAACACTGAAGCTTTCTTT. Protein product: CASSQDRTDWNTEAFF.

This rearrangement joins TRBV11-2 to TRBJ1-1; the D gene is possibly TRBD1 (6 bases). This CDR3 has 14 residues. V lost 5 bases to trimming and J lost 6 bases, with 16 bases between them. Germline V gene sequence: CDR1 SGHAT, CDR2 FQNNGV. The CDR3 here is CASSQAGVGAEAFF. In DNA form, the CDR3 reads TGTGCCAGCAGCCAGGCAGGGGTCGGGGCTGAAGCTTTCTTT.

The chain employs TRBV5-1 and TRBJ2-2; D unresolved. The length of the CDR3 is 15 residues. Trimming removed 7 bases from V and 0 bases from J, with 13 bases in between. Germline V gene data show CDR1 as SGHRS and CDR2 as YFSETQ. The chain's CDR3 is CASVVSGPNTGELFF. In nucleotides, the CDR3 is TGCGCCAGCGTGGTTTCTGGGCCGAACACCGGGGAGCTGTTTTTT.

The chain links TRBV2 to TRBJ2-3; a weak D match, TRBD2 (5 bases). With 2 bases removed from V and 6 bases from J, the gap between germline ends came to 15 bases. This CDR3 is built from 15 residues. The germline gives CDR1 SNHLY, CDR2 FYNNEI. CDR3 sequence reads: CASSERGFGPDTQYF. The CDR3 region has the DNA TGTGCCAGCAGTGAACGGGGTTTCGGTCCGGATACGCAGTATTTT.

This clone was counted a single time. The chain carries TRBV5-1 and TRBJ2-3; possibly TRBD1 for D (6 bases). V lost 0 bases, J lost 3 bases, and 14 bases lay in between. Germline V gives CDR1 SGHRS, CDR2 YFSETQ. This CDR3 region has 16 residues. CDR3 region: CASSLEGDMRTDTQYF. Written as DNA, the CDR3 is TGCGCCAGCAGCTTGGAGGGGGACATGAGGACAGATACGCAGTATTTT.

The rearrangement uses TRBV11-2 and TRBJ2-3, with TRBD2 matching over 8 bases. The germline gives CDR1 SGHAT, CDR2 FQNNGV. This CDR3 has 14 residues. V was pared by 6 bases and J by 4 bases, with 6 bases of the junction left unmatched. The CDR3 nucleotides read TGTGCCAGCAGGTTGCCGGGACTAGCAGATACGCAGTATTTT. Its translation is CASRLPGLADTQYF.

The genes are TRBV9 and TRBJ2-1; 9 positions match TRBD2. The germline CDR1 and CDR2 sequences are SGDLS and YYNGEE. The CDR3 covers 15 residues. The V and J ends lost 3 bases and 7 bases, in that order; junction bases with no gene match: 8. The CDR3 DNA is TGTGCCAGCAGCGGGGAGCGGGGGGCTCTGAATGAGCAGTTCTTC. This codes for CASSGERGALNEQFF.

DNA for the CDR3: TGTGCCAGCAGTTTATGGTCGACCGGGACAGGGTCATATAGGTACAATGAGCAGTTCTTC. Translated, it gives CASSLWSTGTGSYRYNEQFF. V usage is TRBV28 and J usage is TRBJ2-1, with TRBD1 identical over 9 bases. With V trimmed by 0 bases and J by 4 bases, 16 bases remained unmatched. Per germline, CDR1 MDHEN and CDR2 SYDVKM. CDR3 length: 20 amino acids.

V and J are TRBV15 and TRBJ2-1, with 15 bases fitting TRBD2. V shed 8 bases, J shed 7 bases, and the junction held 3 bases outside the gene matches. CDR1 is LNHNV, CDR2 YYDKDF, per germline (reference sequence). The CDR3 spans 14 residues. CDR3 protein: CATGTSGGTNEQFF. DNA for the CDR3: TGTGCCACCGGGACTAGCGGGGGGACTAATGAGCAGTTCTTC. The whole variable domain, filled in from reference TRBV15 and TRBJ2-1, reads DAMVIQNPRYQVTQFGKPVTLSCSQTLNHNVMYWYQQKSSQAPKLLFHYYDKDFNNEADTPDNFQSRRPNTSFCFLDIRSPGLGDTAMYLCATGTSGGTNEQFFGPGTRLTVL.

V and J are TRBV7-9 and TRBJ2-7, with 12 positions matching TRBD2. The CDR3 consists of 15 residues. With 5 bases clipped from V and 3 bases from J, the junction kept 5 bases outside the gene matches. Germline CDR1 SEHNR, CDR2 FQNEAQ (reference sequence). CDR3 sequence (DNA): TGTGCCAGCAGCGCGCCGACTAGCGGGAGCTACGAGCAGTACTTC. The encoded protein is CASSAPTSGSYEQYF.

The genes are TRBV19 and TRBJ2-7; the D is unclear. V gave up 3 bases and J gave up 5 bases, with 11 bases separating them. From germline, CDR1 is LNHDA and CDR2 SQIVND (reference sequence). The CDR3 loop spans 13 amino acids. The CDR3 reads CASSIILAHEQYF. Here the CDR3 DNA reads TGTGCCAGTAGTATTATCTTGGCCCACGAGCAGTACTTC.

This clone was recorded only once. The genes are TRBV7-9 and TRBJ2-1, with 11 bases matching TRBD2. Germline-derived CDR1 and CDR2 are SEHNR and FQNEAQ (reference sequence). CDR3 length equals 15 residues. V dropped 5 bases and J dropped 7; count of bases not matched to a gene: 7. The CDR3 coding sequence is TGTGCCAGCAGCCCTCGGACTAGCGGGTTGAATGAGCAGTTCTTC. Translated: CASSPRTSGLNEQFF.

This clone appeared a few times. J is TRBJ1-1 and V is TRBV5-1; D not certain. CDR3 length equals 14 residues. From germline, CDR1 is SGHRS and CDR2 YFSETQ. The V gene lost 0 bases and the J gene lost 0 bases, with 6 bases spanning the gap. The CDR3: CASSLEQMNTEAFF. CDR3 DNA: TGCGCCAGCAGCTTGGAACAGATGAACACTGAAGCTTTCTTT.

This chain uses TRBV18 with TRBJ1-2; D not resolved. The germline V and J ends were trimmed by 1 base and 6 bases, with 9 bases remaining between them. The CDR3 spans 13 residues. The germline gives CDR1 KGHSH, CDR2 LQKENI. This CDR3 reads CASSPLPVNGYTF. The CDR3 DNA is TGTGCCAGCTCACCACTCCCCGTAAATGGCTACACCTTC.

CDR3 coding DNA: TGTGCCAGCAGTGCGACTGGTGCCGCGGACTTCGAGCAGTACTTC. Residues: CASSATGAADFEQYF. This chain links TRBV9 with TRBJ2-7; D is possibly TRBD2 (5 bases). V lost 5 bases, J lost 6 bases, and 21 bases lay in between. The CDR3 consists of 15 residues. Germline V CDR1 and CDR2: SGDLS, YYNGEE.

This chain's CDR3 is CASSLWRDSGNTIYF. DNA for the CDR3: TGTGCCAGCAGCCTATGGAGGGACTCTGGAAACACCATATATTTT. V gene TRBV11-2 combines with J gene TRBJ1-3; no definite D call. Germline V gene sequence: CDR1 SGHAT, CDR2 FQNNGV. The CDR3 has 15 amino acids. Trimming left V 5 bases short and J 0 bases short, with 11 bases between.

V usage is TRBV29-1 and J usage is TRBJ1-1; D perhaps matches TRBD1 (6 bases). V was cut by 0 bases and J by 4 bases, with 12 bases left in between. Germline values: CDR1 SQVTM, CDR2 ANQGSEA. The CDR3 is made up of 14 amino acids. The CDR3 coding sequence is TGCAGCGTTGAAGAAGAGGGGGGGGTCACTGAAGCTTTCTTT. Encoded protein: CSVEEEGGVTEAFF.

The chain uses TRBV6-5 and TRBJ2-1; D is ambiguous. CDR1 MNHEY and CDR2 SVGAGI come from the germline V gene. This CDR3 region has 14 residues. Deletions cut 0 bases from V and 7 bases from J, with 10 bases between. The CDR3 DNA sequence: TGTGCCAGCAGTTACTCGTTCGCGGAGAATGAGCAGTTCTTC. Amino acids: CASSYSFAENEQFF.

The chain has TRBV30 and TRBJ2-7; tentatively, D is TRBD2 (5 bases). The CDR3 sequence is 13 residues long. Trimming removed 3 bases at V and 0 bases at J, with 9 bases between. The germline CDR1 and CDR2 sequences are GTSNPN and SVGIG (reference sequence). The CDR3 sequence is CAWRPGYSYEQYF. DNA for the CDR3: TGTGCCTGGAGACCGGGGTACTCCTACGAGCAGTACTTC. Full variable domain (missing parts from reference TRBV30 and TRBJ2-7): SQTIHQWPATLVQPVGSPLSLECTVEGTSNPNLYWYRQAAGRGLQLLFYSVGIGQISSEVPQNLSASRPQDRQFILSSKKLLLSDSGFYLCAWRPGYSYEQYFGPGTRLTVT.

As DNA, the CDR3 is TGCGCCAGCAGCCAAGAATCCGGGACAGGGGAGGGGGACTGGCAGTTCTTC. As protein: CASSQESGTGEGDWQFF. The chain couples TRBV4-1 to TRBJ2-1; 10 bases line up with TRBD1. There are 17 residues in the CDR3. CDR1 is MGHRA and CDR2 is YSYEKL in the germline V gene. The junction had 14 bases not matched to a gene; V was cut back by 0 bases and J by 12 bases.

This rearrangement joins TRBV30 to TRBJ2-1, with D possibly TRBD1 on 5 matching bases. From germline, CDR1 is GTSNPN and CDR2 SVGIG (reference sequence). V shed 0 bases and J shed 4 bases, with 10 bases lying between them. The CDR3 runs 14 residues. The CDR3 spells CAWSVYSGYNEQFF. The CDR3 DNA follows: TGTGCCTGGAGTGTATATTCAGGGTACAATGAGCAGTTCTTC.

The chain combines TRBV2 with TRBJ1-5; tentatively, D is TRBD1 (5 bases). Germline V gene sequence: CDR1 SNHLY, CDR2 FYNNEI. CDR3 length: 15 residues. Trimming left V 6 bases short and J 3 bases short, with 15 bases between. This CDR3 is CASSARQHANQPQHF. CDR3 bases: TGTGCCAGCAGCGCTCGACAGCACGCCAATCAGCCCCAGCATTTT.

The chain uses TRBV19 and TRBJ2-2; 9 bases align to TRBD2. The ends lost 5 bases at V and 8 bases at J; junction bases unmatched: 3. CDR3 length: 13 residues. Germline CDR1 reads LNHDA; CDR2 reads SQIVND (reference sequence). CDR3: CASSLAGSGELFF. CDR3 bases: TGTGCCAGTAGTCTAGCGGGATCGGGGGAGCTGTTTTTT.

The table lists this clone with a few counts. V gene TRBV6-1 combines with J gene TRBJ1-2; D is unclear. The CDR3 is made up of 13 amino acids. CDR1 and CDR2 from the germline V gene are MNHNS and SASEGT. Trimming shortened V by 5 bases and J by 4 bases, and 11 bases separated the two germline ends. The CDR3 loop reads CASSNQNPYGYTF. As DNA, the CDR3 is TGTGCCAGCAGTAATCAGAATCCCTATGGCTACACCTTC.

The CDR3 region has the DNA TGTGCCAGCAGCTTGGAAGGGACAGGGGACCCCTCCTACAATGAGCAGTTCTTC. This encodes CASSLEGTGDPSYNEQFF. The chain is built from TRBV5-6 and TRBJ2-1; TRBD1 matches 10 bases. This CDR3 is 18 amino acids long. CDR1 SGHDT and CDR2 YYEEEE come from the germline V gene. Trimming removed 0 bases from V and 0 bases from J; junction bases left unmatched: 6.

This rearrangement joins TRBV5-6 to TRBJ2-4; unclear D gene. The germline V gene has CDR1 SGHDT and CDR2 YYEEEE. V shed 3 bases and J shed 6 bases, with 13 bases lying between them. The CDR3 loop spans 14 amino acids. The chain's CDR3 is CASSSRSSTNIQYF. Written as DNA, the CDR3 is TGTGCCAGCAGCTCCCGATCGTCTACAAACATTCAGTACTTC.